These 8 T cell receptor beta chains came from one sample sequenced in a study of blood T cell repertoires in COVID-19. Assay used: immunoSEQ multiplex PCR; TCRdb lists only in-frame clones, some missing. The sample holds 100,000 or so clones; about 96% are singletons and the top ten take around 4.7%. The sequenced sample was peripheral blood. These receptors were collected from a human donor with active COVID-19. The donor label of this sample is uncertain.

J is TRBJ2-2 and V is TRBV29-1, with TRBD2 matching 7 bases. The V segment lost 2 bases and the J segment 1 base; nucleotides outside the gene matches: 7. Germline values: CDR1 SQVTM, CDR2 ANQGSEA. CDR3 length: 16 residues. CDR3 residues: CSVEKKGGENTGELFF. The CDR3 DNA follows: TGCAGCGTTGAAAAAAAGGGAGGGGAGAACACCGGGGAGCTGTTTTTT.

The rearrangement uses TRBV18 and TRBJ2-7; 9 bases are a match to TRBD1. The CDR3 loop spans 15 amino acids. Germline trimming cut 3 bases from V and 4 bases from J; bases unmatched to any gene: 7. Germline CDR1 and CDR2: KGHSH and LQKENI. The CDR3 region has the DNA TGTGCCAGCTCACCGACCGGGACAGGGACTTACGAGCAGTACTTC. It specifies CASSPTGTGTYEQYF.

The rearrangement joins TRBV19 to TRBJ2-4; a possible D gene is TRBD2 (5 bases). Trimming removed 6 bases from V and 6 bases from J, with 15 bases in between. The CDR3 covers 14 residues. Germline assignment: CDR1 LNHDA and CDR2 SQIVND (reference sequence). The CDR3 is CASRPRGSGNIQYF. CDR3 DNA: TGTGCCAGTAGGCCCCGGGGATCGGGAAACATTCAGTACTTC.

This sequence joins TRBV4-1 and TRBJ2-3, with 7 bases identical to TRBD2. The germline V gene encodes CDR1 MGHRA and CDR2 YSYEKL. V shed 3 bases and J 3 bases; nucleotides not matched to a gene: 12. The CDR3 totals 17 residues. The DNA for the CDR3 is TGCGCCAGCAGCCAGTCCCTCAGCGGGGCTTGGACAGATACGCAGTATTTT. Translating it yields CASSQSLSGAWTDTQYF.

This clone was seen just once. J is TRBJ2-3 and V is TRBV4-3, with 7 bases aligning to TRBD2. From germline, CDR1 is LGHNA and CDR2 YSLEER. This CDR3 region has 15 residues. The J segment lost 4 bases and the V segment lost 1 base, leaving 5 bases of the junction unmatched. The CDR3 is CASSQGGGRADTQYF. In nucleotides, the CDR3 is TGCGCCAGCAGCCAAGGAGGAGGGAGGGCAGATACGCAGTATTTT.

There are a few counts of this clone. The chain employs TRBV28 and TRBJ2-7; 7 bases are shared with TRBD1. The CDR3 is made up of 14 amino acids. With 4 bases clipped from V and 3 bases from J, the junction kept 6 bases outside the gene matches. CDR1 is MDHEN, CDR2 SYDVKM, per germline. CDR3 DNA sequence: TGTGCCAGCAGTTCCGGGACAGTCCTCTACGAGCAGTACTTC. Translation: CASSSGTVLYEQYF.

The chain employs TRBV6-5 and TRBJ2-1; TRBD1 matches 12 bases. V lost 6 bases, J lost 4 bases, and 4 bases stayed unmatched. The CDR3 is 15 amino acids. Germline CDR1 reads MNHEY; CDR2 reads SVGAGI. Written as DNA, the CDR3 is TGTGCCAGCAGAGGGGACAGGGGGCGTTACAATGAGCAGTTCTTC. It translates to CASRGDRGRYNEQFF.

Comment on this clone: A read error may produce the germline difference seen at one junction end. The V gene is TRBV5-5, the J gene TRBJ2-7; 8 bases are shared with TRBD1. This CDR3 contains 16 residues. The germline V gene has CDR1 SGHKS and CDR2 YYEKEE (reference sequence). The chain's CDR3 is CASRFYLQGASDEQYF. CDR3 nucleotides: TGTGCCAGCCGCTTCTACCTTCAGGGGGCTAGCGACGAGCAGTACTTC.